A selection of T cell receptor beta chains follows, all from one sample in a study of blood T cell repertoires in COVID-19. Here immunoSEQ multiplex PCR was the method, and the copy in TCRdb shows in-frame clones only, minus some. The sample holds roughly 210,000 clones, about nine tenths seen once. Specimen: PBMCs or T cells enriched from blood (not recorded which). Receptors originate from a man between 25 and 39 years old in a cohort exposed to, infected with or recovered from COVID-19 (not recorded which). Each CDR3 is given with its conserved first and last residue. Fields, in order: CDR3 length, V gene, CDR3 protein.

>20|TRBV3-1/TRBV3-2
CASSQWISGTRTFLYNEQFF
>13|TRBV5-1
CASSLAGTGEQFF
>17|TRBV27
CASSLSVGLAIQETQYF
>14|TRBV10-1
CASSAQRGNNEQFF
>13|TRBV21-1
CASITGTSYEQYF
>15|TRBV28
CASSSAGANTGELFF
>13|TRBV7-9
CASSLGTTSEQFF
>18|TRBV4-3
CASSQDWGTGRGGAEAFF
>16|TRBV5-4
CASSPDPGRGGTEAFF
>14|TRBV5-1
CASSLSAANTEAFF
>12|TRBV19
CASSPGGREQYF
>17|TRBV24-1
CATSDPLKPGGNQPQHF
>15|TRBV4-3
CASSQDPRLNYGYTF
>16|TRBV7-9
CASSYVQQGGSDEQYF
>16|TRBV7-6
CASSSGSGTNTGELFF
>13|TRBV29-1
CSIRDRGRRELFF
>13|TRBV19
CASKGTGAYEQYF
>14|TRBV27
CASSFRSTNEKLFF
>16|TRBV2
CASSQTRTGGLETQYF
>15|TRBV4-1
CASSQLRRTNTEAFF
>15|TRBV28
CASSSPGPGGEKLFF
>12|TRBV6-5
CASSRSGNTIYF
>11|TRBV28
CASHRDNEQFF
>13|TRBV28
CASSLLSGRFAFF
>14|TRBV25-1
CASSQQGAGNEQFF
>16|TRBV7-6
CASSFAPGLGRETQYF
>15|TRBV28
CASSFLRRERETQYF
>13|TRBV15
CATAGLLGNTIYF
>14|TRBV6-1
CASSERTLASPLHF
>13|TRBV11-2
CASHGAGWETQYF
>12|TRBV5-4
CASSVDSYEQYF
>14|TRBV5-6
CASSLGQNNQPQHF
>13|TRBV6-5
CASSTGDQETQYF
>15|TRBV19
CASSIALGRFNEQFF
>16|TRBV30
CAWSRLELSGEDEQFF
>14|TRBV2
CASSAQRSSYEQYF
>16|TRBV19
CASSTLAGGPPGELFF
>12|TRBV7-2
CASSLGRGTQYF
>17|TRBV7-8
CASSVRGKVSYNSPLHF
>18|TRBV7-9
CASSLEITGARGAGELFF
>15|TRBV7-2
CASSLVIGAADTQYF
>17|TRBV7-6
CASSFSPLAGGLNEQFF
>13|TRBV19
CASRQGPTYEQYF
>16|TRBV27
CASRAGWTGGAETQYF
>16|TRBV7-2
CASSPAWEGFSYEQYF
>14|TRBV28
CASSPQVAGNTIYF
>13|TRBV29-1
CSANPGQGYEQYF
>15|TRBV3-1/TRBV3-2
CASSQGGDSYNEQFF
>15|TRBV7-6
CASSIVAGEYNEQFF
>19|TRBV5-1
CASSLAEGLAEAHSYEQYF
>13|TRBV15
CATSRGRQETQYF
>13|TRBV12-3/TRBV12-4
CASRGTASWEQFF
>15|TRBV5-1
CASSPGQGVYNEQFF